This TCR beta chain was documented in a study of lymphopenia after photon versus proton radiotherapy. Study-level results: Survival link was tested only in deceased patients; proton benefit remains a possibility. Proton therapy kept repertoires fairly stable, unlike photons, which gained effector/memory cells. Larger post-nadir TCR diversity loss correlated inversely with survival in deceased patients. Oligoclonal CD8+ Temra expansion after nadir drove photon patients' diversity drop.

Profiling relied on immunoSEQ multiplex PCR, and the TCRdb table lists in-frame clones only, not all of them. The table shows tens of thousands of clones, with around 83% occurring only once. In the case of this clone: Its cognate antigen is unknown.

This material consisted of peripheral blood, taken from a patient treated with proton-based radiotherapy. The source of this sequence is a man in his 60s with pancreatic cancer.

CDR3: CAWAGTLSSYEQYF. The DNA for the CDR3 is TGTGCCTGGGCCGGGACGTTAAGCTCCTACGAGCAGTACTTC. This rearrangement joins TRBV30 to TRBJ2-7; D might be TRBD1 or TRBD2, each matching 5 bases. The length of the CDR3 is 14 residues. Germline V lookup: CDR1 GTSNPN, CDR2 SVGIG (reference sequence). Trimming cost V 5 bases and J 0 bases, with 14 bases left between them.